This T cell receptor (beta chain) is drawn from a study of T cells in Graves' hyperthyroidism and ophthalmopathy. The investigators amplified TCR beta CDR3 regions from RNA transcripts. The HTBI primer set was used in a first-round RT-PCR of the TCR CDR3. TCRdb passed the multiplex PCR reads through MiXCR, listing each CDR3 protein once. Among 600,000 or so distinct CDR3 sequences listed, more than 12% were seen once. With V trimmed by 2 bases and J by 3 bases, 3 bases remained unmatched. This CDR3 is 16 amino acids long. The germline gives CDR1 SGHVS, CDR2 FNYEAQ. This TCR derives from a woman in her 50s with Graves' ophthalmopathy. The V and J genes are TRBV7-6 and TRBJ2-2; TRBD2 agrees at 10 bases. What was sequenced was blood. This CDR3 is CASSLPSGRDTGELFF. The CDR3 region has the DNA TGTGCCAGCAGCTTACCCAGCGGGAGGGACACCGGGGAGCTGTTTTTT.